The 11 T cell receptor beta chains below come from one sample, sequenced in a study of T cell responses to AZD1222 COVID-19 vaccine. TCRdb's table, derived via immunoSEQ multiplex PCR, lists solely in-frame clones and lacks some. The table records 100,000 to 150,000 clones, around 87% of them present only once. The sample here was peripheral blood, taken on day 0 of AZD1222 vaccination. The receptors were sampled from an adult in good health.

V and J are TRBV2 and TRBJ1-1, with D uncertain. This CDR3 contains 14 residues. CDR1 and CDR2 from the germline V gene are SNHLY and FYNNEI. V dropped 1 base and J dropped 4 bases, with 10 bases sitting between them. The CDR3 is CASSEVPGSTEAFF. In nucleotides, the CDR3 is TGTGCCAGCAGTGAAGTACCCGGTTCCACTGAAGCTTTCTTT. The variable domain in full, completed from reference TRBV2 and TRBJ1-1, reads EPEVTQTPSHQVTQMGQEVILRCVPISNHLYFYWYRQILGQKVEFLVSFYNNEISEKSEIFDDQFSVERPDGSNFTLKIRSTKLEDSAMYFCASSEVPGSTEAFFGQGTRLTVV.

The rearrangement links TRBV7-9 to TRBJ1-2; D might be TRBD1 (5 bases). Germline loops: CDR1 SEHNR, CDR2 FQNEAQ (reference sequence). The V end lost 5 bases, the J end lost 7 bases, and 26 bases lay between the germline ends. The CDR3 runs to 17 residues. CDR3 region: CASSRGTLVGAGSGYTF. CDR3 sequence (DNA): TGTGCCAGCAGCCGAGGGACTTTGGTAGGGGCGGGATCTGGCTACACCTTC.

The chain recombines TRBV2 with TRBJ2-2, with 7 nucleotides matching TRBD2. V dropped 4 bases and J dropped 4; count of bases not matched to a gene: 3. Germline CDR1 SNHLY, CDR2 FYNNEI. This CDR3 contains 14 residues. CDR3 coding DNA: TGTGCCAGCAGTGGACTAGCTTCCACCGGGGAGCTGTTTTTT. It encodes CASSGLASTGELFF.

This CDR3 is CASSEATGYGTEAFF. DNA of the CDR3: TGTGCCAGCAGTGAAGCGACAGGGTACGGCACTGAAGCTTTCTTT. The chain combines TRBV6-1 with TRBJ1-1, with 7 bases identical to TRBD1. With 0 bases clipped from V and 4 bases from J, the junction kept 5 bases outside the gene matches. Germline V gene data show CDR1 as MNHNS and CDR2 as SASEGT. The CDR3 extends over 15 amino acids.

This chain uses TRBV6-5 with TRBJ1-5, with D possibly being TRBD1 (5 bases). This CDR3 spans 13 amino acids. The germline V gene encodes CDR1 MNHEY and CDR2 SVGAGI. With 8 bases removed from V and 4 bases from J, the gap between germline ends came to 12 bases. CDR3 coding DNA: TGTGCCAGCGCCGACAGATCAAATCAGCCCCAGCATTTT. It is translated as CASADRSNQPQHF.

The V call is TRBV30, the J call TRBJ1-2; the D gene is possibly TRBD1 (5 bases). This CDR3 region has 14 residues. The V end lost 0 bases, the J end lost 8 bases, and 16 bases lay between the germline ends. Germline V gene data show CDR1 as GTSNPN and CDR2 as SVGIG (reference sequence). CDR3 region: CAWSVGAGYEGYTF. In DNA form, the CDR3 reads TGTGCCTGGAGTGTAGGAGCAGGGTACGAAGGCTACACCTTC. Full variable domain (rest looked up from reference TRBV30 and TRBJ1-2): SQTIHQWPATLVQPVGSPLSLECTVEGTSNPNLYWYRQAAGRGLQLLFYSVGIGQISSEVPQNLSASRPQDRQFILSSKKLLLSDSGFYLCAWSVGAGYEGYTFGSGTRLTVV.

The V and J genes are TRBV4-1 and TRBJ2-1, with TRBD2 matching 7 bases. The V gene end was trimmed by 1 base and the J gene end by 7 bases; junction bases not matched to a gene: 7. The germline V gene has CDR1 MGHRA and CDR2 YSYEKL. The CDR3 runs 15 residues. This CDR3 is CASSQGAGSLNEQFF. CDR3 DNA sequence: TGCGCCAGCAGCCAAGGAGCGGGATCCTTAAATGAGCAGTTCTTC.

The genes are TRBV29-1 and TRBJ1-1, with TRBD1 matching 10 bases. V trimming: 7 bases; J trimming: 4 bases; junction bases outside the gene matches: 9. This CDR3 is built from 14 residues. Germline assignment: CDR1 SQVTM and CDR2 ANQGSEA. The CDR3 loop is CSARTGGKGTEAFF. In nucleotides, the CDR3 is TGCAGCGCTCGGACAGGGGGAAAGGGCACTGAAGCTTTCTTT.

The chain combines TRBV9 with TRBJ1-4; 7 nucleotides align to TRBD1. The CDR3 extends over 16 amino acids. In germline, CDR1 is SGDLS, CDR2 YYNGEE. Germline trimming cut 3 bases from V and 3 bases from J; bases unmatched to any gene: 8. The CDR3 DNA reads as TGTGCCAGCAGCGAACAGGGGACCGGAGCTAATGAAAAACTGTTTTTT. Translation: CASSEQGTGANEKLFF.

This clone was detected only once. The chain recombines TRBV4-2 with TRBJ1-6; 7 nucleotides agree with TRBD1. From germline, CDR1 is LGHNA and CDR2 YNFKEQ. V shed 1 base and J 5 bases; nucleotides not matched to a gene: 5. This CDR3 comprises 16 residues. The CDR3 loop is CASSQVVQGDNSPLHF. CDR3 sequence (DNA): TGTGCCAGCAGCCAAGTCGTGCAGGGGGATAATTCACCCCTCCACTTT.

The V gene is TRBV4-1, the J gene TRBJ1-5; 10 nucleotides align to TRBD1. The germline CDR1 and CDR2 sequences are MGHRA and YSYEKL. This CDR3 contains 17 residues. The V segment lost 2 bases and the J segment 5 bases; nucleotides outside the gene matches: 9. The CDR3: CASSQKGTGTGDQPQHF. CDR3 nucleotide sequence: TGCGCCAGCAGCCAAAAAGGGACCGGGACAGGGGATCAGCCCCAGCATTTT.